Listed below are T cell receptor beta chains from one sample, sequenced in a study of CD8 T cells in Susac syndrome. TCRdb reanalysed the immunoSEQ multiplex PCR reads using MiXCR and keeps one entry per CDR3 protein. The data contain around 280,000 distinct CDR3 sequences, around 83% of them singletons. The sequencing sample was made of CD8+ T cells from PBMCs. Receptors originate from a human donor with multiple sclerosis. Each CDR3 is given with its conserved first and last residue.

>16|TRBV20-1|TRBJ2-6
CSARAPWEAGANVLTF
>10|TRBV29-1|TRBJ2-4
CSVVDSIQYF
>15|TRBV27|TRBJ2-1
CASSLLPSTGNEQFF
>13|TRBV28|TRBJ2-1
CASTLGSYNEQFF
>13|TRBV30|TRBJ2-3
CAWSVQDADTQYF
>14|TRBV2|TRBJ2-1
CASSERATYNEQFF
>15|TRBV29-1|TRBJ1-3
CSGGDRSYSGNTIYF
>15|TRBV4-1|TRBJ1-2
CASSQVRQDLYGYTF
>14|TRBV28|TRBJ2-7
CASSLVGGPWEQYF
>12|TRBV29-1|TRBJ1-1
CSASDGNTEAFF
>13|TRBV28|TRBJ2-1
CAIVDRAYNEQFF